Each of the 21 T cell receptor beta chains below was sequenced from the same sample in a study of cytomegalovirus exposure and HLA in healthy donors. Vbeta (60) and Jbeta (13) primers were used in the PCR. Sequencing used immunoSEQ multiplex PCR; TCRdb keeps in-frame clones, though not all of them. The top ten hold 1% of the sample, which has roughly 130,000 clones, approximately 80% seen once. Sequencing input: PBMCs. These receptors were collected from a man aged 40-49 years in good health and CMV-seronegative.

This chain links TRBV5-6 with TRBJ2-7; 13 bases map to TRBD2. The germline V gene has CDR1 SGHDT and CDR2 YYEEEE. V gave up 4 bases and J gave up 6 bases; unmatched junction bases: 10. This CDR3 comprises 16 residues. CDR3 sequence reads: CASSTGLAGSLSEQYF. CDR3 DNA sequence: TGTGCCAGCAGCACGGGACTAGCGGGATCGTTGAGCGAGCAGTACTTC. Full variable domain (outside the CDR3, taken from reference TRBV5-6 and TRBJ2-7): DAGVTQSPTHLIKTRGQQVTLRCSPKSGHDTVSWYQQALGQGPQFIFQYYEEEERQRGNFPDRFSGHQFPNYSSELNVNALLLGDSALYLCASSTGLAGSLSEQYFGPGTRLTVT.

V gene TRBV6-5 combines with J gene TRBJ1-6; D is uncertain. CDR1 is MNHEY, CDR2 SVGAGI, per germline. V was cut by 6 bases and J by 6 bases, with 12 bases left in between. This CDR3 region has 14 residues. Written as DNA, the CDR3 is TGTGCCAGCAGGCCCCACAGTGGTAATTCACCCCTCCACTTT. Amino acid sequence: CASRPHSGNSPLHF.

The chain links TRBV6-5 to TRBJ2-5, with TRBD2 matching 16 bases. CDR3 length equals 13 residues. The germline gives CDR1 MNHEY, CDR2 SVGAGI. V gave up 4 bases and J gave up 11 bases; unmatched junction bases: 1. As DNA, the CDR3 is TGTGCCAGCAGTTCGGGACTAGCGGGAGGGCAGTACTTC. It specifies CASSSGLAGGQYF.

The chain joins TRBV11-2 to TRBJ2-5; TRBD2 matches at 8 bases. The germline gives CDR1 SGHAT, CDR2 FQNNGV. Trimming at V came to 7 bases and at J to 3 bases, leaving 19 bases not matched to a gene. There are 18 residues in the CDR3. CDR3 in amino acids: CASTPTGRVEGLKETQYF. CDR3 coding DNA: TGTGCCAGCACCCCAACCGGGAGGGTAGAAGGACTAAAAGAGACCCAGTACTTC.

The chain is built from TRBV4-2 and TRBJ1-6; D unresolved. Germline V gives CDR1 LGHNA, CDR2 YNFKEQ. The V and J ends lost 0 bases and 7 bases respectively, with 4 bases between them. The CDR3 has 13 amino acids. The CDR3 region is CASSQDGNSPLHF. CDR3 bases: TGTGCCAGCAGCCAAGACGGGAATTCACCCCTCCACTTT.

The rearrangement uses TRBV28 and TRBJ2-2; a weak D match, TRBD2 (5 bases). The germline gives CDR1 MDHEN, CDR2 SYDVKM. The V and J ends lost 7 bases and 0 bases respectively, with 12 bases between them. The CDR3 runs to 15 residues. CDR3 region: CASTPSGSNTGELFF. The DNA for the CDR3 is TGTGCCAGCACCCCAAGCGGTTCGAACACCGGGGAGCTGTTTTTT. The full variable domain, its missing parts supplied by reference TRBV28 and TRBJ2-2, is DVKVTQSSRYLVKRTGEKVFLECVQDMDHENMFWYRQDPGLGLRLIYFSYDVKMKEKGDIPEGYSVSREKKERFSLILESASTNQTSMYLCASTPSGSNTGELFFGEGSRLTVL.

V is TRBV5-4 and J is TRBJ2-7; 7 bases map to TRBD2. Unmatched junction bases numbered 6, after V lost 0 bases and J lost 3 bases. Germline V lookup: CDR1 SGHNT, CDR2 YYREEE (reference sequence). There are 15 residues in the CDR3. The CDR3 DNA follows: TGTGCCAGCAGCTTGGTTACAACGGGGGGCTACGAGCAGTACTTC. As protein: CASSLVTTGGYEQYF.

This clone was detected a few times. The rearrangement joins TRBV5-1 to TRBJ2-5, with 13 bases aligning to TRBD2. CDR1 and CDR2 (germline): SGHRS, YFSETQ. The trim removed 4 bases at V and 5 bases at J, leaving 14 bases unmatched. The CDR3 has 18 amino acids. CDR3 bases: TGCGCCAGCAGCCGATGGACTAGCGGGAGAGGCCCCGGGGAGACCCAGTACTTC. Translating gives CASSRWTSGRGPGETQYF.

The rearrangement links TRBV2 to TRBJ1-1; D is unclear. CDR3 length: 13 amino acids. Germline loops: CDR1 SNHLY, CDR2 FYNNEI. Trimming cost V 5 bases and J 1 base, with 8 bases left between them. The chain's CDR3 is CASSNAGNTEAFF. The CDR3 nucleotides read TGTGCCAGCAGTAACGCCGGGAACACTGAAGCTTTCTTT.

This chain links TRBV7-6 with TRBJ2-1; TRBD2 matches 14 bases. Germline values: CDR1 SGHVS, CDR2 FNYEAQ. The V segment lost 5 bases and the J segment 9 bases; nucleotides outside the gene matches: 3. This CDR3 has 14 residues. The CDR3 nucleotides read TGTGCCAGCAGCCTCGGACTAGCGGGAGGTGAGCAGTTCTTC. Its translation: CASSLGLAGGEQFF.

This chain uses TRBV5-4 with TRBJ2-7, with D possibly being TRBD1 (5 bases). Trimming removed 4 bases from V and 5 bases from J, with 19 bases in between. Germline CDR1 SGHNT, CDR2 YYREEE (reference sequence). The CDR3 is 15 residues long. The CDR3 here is CASSPLWGEKDEQYF. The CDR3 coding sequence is TGTGCCAGCAGCCCCCTGTGGGGCGAGAAGGACGAGCAGTACTTC.

The CDR3 sequence is CASSLRGEDTEAFF. The CDR3 bases are TGTGCCAGCAGTTTAAGGGGCGAGGACACTGAAGCTTTCTTT. The chain joins TRBV28 to TRBJ1-1; a possible D gene is TRBD1 (5 bases). This CDR3 is built from 14 residues. The germline CDR1 and CDR2 sequences are MDHEN and SYDVKM. V gave up 2 bases and J gave up 3 bases, with 10 bases separating them.

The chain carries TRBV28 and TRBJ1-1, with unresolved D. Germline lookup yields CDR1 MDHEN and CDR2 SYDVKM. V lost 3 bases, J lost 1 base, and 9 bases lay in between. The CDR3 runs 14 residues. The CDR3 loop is CASSLASENTEAFF. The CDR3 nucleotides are TGTGCCAGCAGTTTGGCAAGCGAGAACACTGAAGCTTTCTTT.

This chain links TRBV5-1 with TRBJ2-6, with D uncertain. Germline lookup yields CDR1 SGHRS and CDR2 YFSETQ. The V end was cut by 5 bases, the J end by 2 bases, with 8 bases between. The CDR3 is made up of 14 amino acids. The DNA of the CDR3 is TGCGCCAGCAGTCCTAACCCTGGGGCCAACGTCCTGACTTTC. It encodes CASSPNPGANVLTF.

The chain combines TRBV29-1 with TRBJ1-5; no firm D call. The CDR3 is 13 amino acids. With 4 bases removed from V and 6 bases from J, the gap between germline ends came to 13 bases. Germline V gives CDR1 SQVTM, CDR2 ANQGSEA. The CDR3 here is CSVAVGPGQPQHF. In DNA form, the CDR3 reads TGCAGCGTTGCGGTTGGGCCCGGTCAGCCCCAGCATTTT.

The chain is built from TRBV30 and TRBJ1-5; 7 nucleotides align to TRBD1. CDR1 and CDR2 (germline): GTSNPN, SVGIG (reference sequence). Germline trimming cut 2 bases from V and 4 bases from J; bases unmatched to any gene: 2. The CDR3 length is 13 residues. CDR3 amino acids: CAWSKGANQPQHF. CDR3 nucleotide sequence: TGTGCCTGGAGTAAGGGGGCTAATCAGCCCCAGCATTTT.

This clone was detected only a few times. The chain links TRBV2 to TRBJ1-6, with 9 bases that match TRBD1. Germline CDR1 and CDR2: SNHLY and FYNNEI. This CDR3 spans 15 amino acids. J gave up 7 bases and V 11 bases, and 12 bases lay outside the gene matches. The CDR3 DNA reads TGTGCCCCTCTCCCTCGGGGGACAGGGAATTCACCCCTCCACTTT. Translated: CAPLPRGTGNSPLHF.

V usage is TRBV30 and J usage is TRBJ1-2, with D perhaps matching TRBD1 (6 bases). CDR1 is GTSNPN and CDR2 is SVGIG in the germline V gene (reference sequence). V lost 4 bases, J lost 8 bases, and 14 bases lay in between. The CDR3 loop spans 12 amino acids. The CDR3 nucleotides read TGTGCCTGGACCGCAGGGGTAGGGGGCTACACCTTC. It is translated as CAWTAGVGGYTF.

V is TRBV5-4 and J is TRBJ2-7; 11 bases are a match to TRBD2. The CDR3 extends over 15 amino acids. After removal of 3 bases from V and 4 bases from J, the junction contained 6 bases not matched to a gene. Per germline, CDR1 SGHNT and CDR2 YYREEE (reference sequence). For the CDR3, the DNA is TGTGCCAGCAGCTCCGCTAGCGGGGGGCATTACGAGCAGTACTTC. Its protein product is CASSSASGGHYEQYF. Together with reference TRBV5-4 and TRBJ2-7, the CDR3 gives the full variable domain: ETGVTQSPTHLIKTRGQQVTLRCSSQSGHNTVSWYQQALGQGPQFIFQYYREEENGRGNFPPRFSGLQFPNYSSELNVNALELDDSALYLCASSSASGGHYEQYFGPGTRLTVT.

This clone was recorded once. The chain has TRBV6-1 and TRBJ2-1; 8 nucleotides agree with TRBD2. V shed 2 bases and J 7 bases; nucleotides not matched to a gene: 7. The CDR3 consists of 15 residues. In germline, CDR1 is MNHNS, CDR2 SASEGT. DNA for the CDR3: TGTGCCAGCAGTGAATCGCAGCGGGAGTTGAATGAGCAGTTCTTC. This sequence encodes CASSESQRELNEQFF.

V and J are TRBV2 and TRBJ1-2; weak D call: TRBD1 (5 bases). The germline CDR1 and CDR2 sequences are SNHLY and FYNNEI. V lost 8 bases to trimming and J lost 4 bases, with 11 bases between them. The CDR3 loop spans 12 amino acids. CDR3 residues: CASGGALYGYTF. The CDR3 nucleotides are TGTGCCAGCGGCGGGGCCCTCTATGGCTACACCTTC.